This T cell receptor beta chain was recovered during a study of shared clonotypes between healthy human individuals (dated by TCRdb to the early 2020s). Concerning the study at large: Two women and a few men aged 18 to 49 years were included in the cohort. For each donor, CD4 naive and CD4 memory were each run on three plates, CD8 naive on two plates, and CD8 memory on one plate. Blood TCR repertoires of five healthy adults were deeply sequenced to estimate repertoire size and the extent of clonotype sharing between individuals. To increase sequencing depth and limit assay-specific biases, different laboratories used diverse techniques to prepare libraries and sequence TCR repertoires. Each donor's leukapheresis produced roughly between roughly 0.85 and 9 billion PBMCs.

Results the study describes overall, beyond this receptor: Naive subsets generally had larger estimated clonotype richness than memory subsets. Across a few donors, about 5% of naive CD4, roughly 3.8% of naive CD8, 2% to 2.5% of memory CD4, and 0.3% to 0.45% of memory CD8 clonotypes were shared. Rarefaction of sorted-subset datasets indicated incomplete sequencing despite the large sequencing depth. Only blood was sampled, and tissue TCR repertoires likely differ from those in blood. Compared with non-shared clonotypes, the clonotypes found in all four sorted-subset donors had higher generation probabilities. Because the study included a small number of donors, the genetic and exposure-history diversity represented was limited. Based on pairwise subsampling, the degree of clonotype sharing among donors was expected to be affected by sequencing depth.

TCR CDR3 regions were amplified from genomic DNA by multiplex PCR using the deep immunoSEQ assay. Extracted genomic DNA from each cell subset was distributed evenly across all wells of several immunoSEQ 96-well plates, and each plate was treated as a replicate. For sorted subsets, roughly 200 ng genomic DNA, equal to 30,000 to 35,000 T cell genomes, was loaded into each replicate PCR. Purified libraries were quantified with a Qubit 3.0 fluorometer, sized on a Bioanalyzer 2100, and re-quantified with the KAPA Library Quantification kit. Every immunoSEQ 96-well plate was sequenced on a dedicated single-read 150-cycle Illumina NextSeq 550 flow cell. The authors' pipeline ran thus. Because the immunoSEQ output held only junctional sequences and lacked quality scores, the filtering could not match the filtering applied to full-length reads. Sequences were annotated with PyIR, a Python wrapper for IgBLAST v1.9, using IMGT germline references to assign V/J genes and CDR3. Reads with weak V/J assignments (E-value above 1e-6), missing CDR3, stop codons, out-of-frame junctions, or ambiguous translated residues were removed. V3J clonotypes were defined as sequences sharing the same inferred V gene, J gene, and CDR3 amino acid sequence. Percentage overlap between repertoires was calculated by dividing the number of shared unique clonotypes by the size of the smaller repertoire. Repertoire richness was assessed with RTK rarefaction, the Chao1 estimator, and Recon v2.1 estimates of unobserved clonotypes. OLGA was used to compute generation probabilities for all TCRbeta clonotypes that the gDNA method yielded from a handful of donors. What TCRdb holds here is the immuneACCESS table cut down to in-frame rearrangements. Part of the clones is not present; checked against another copy, under half of the missing clones reflect an unresolved V gene, and the others are unexplained. V, J and clone size are taken as reported in that table, and D and trimming were inferred from the DNA itself. Recorded for this sample are some 900,000 clones; 76% of them occurred a single time. Roughly 1.5% of the sample is in the top ten clones.

Of note for this clone: What this receptor recognizes is not known. Per-base quality was not reported, and no clone a single base away is much larger than it.

The donors were healthy, HIV-negative adults with no recently reported acute infections or vaccinations. Only Caucasian adults living in Nashville, Tennessee, USA were represented among the donors. Magnetic negative selection was used to enrich CD4+ T cells, after which naive cells were positively selected on CD45RA and the negative fraction became the memory subset. After blood collection by leukapheresis, PBMCs were isolated using Ficoll-Histopaque density gradient centrifugation and then cryopreserved in the vapor phase of liquid nitrogen. Purity and quantity of every magnetically sorted T cell population were checked by analytical flow cytometry. Each sorted fraction had its genomic DNA isolated and then quantified by UV absorbance on a Nanodrop 2000c. The sequence derives from a man between 18 and 35 years old in good health. Sequencing was done on a sample of memory CD4+ T cells sorted from blood. Read against the paper, the sample's cell subset or site label means: CD45RA-negative fraction.

CDR3 sequence: CASSLMNTEAFF. The nucleotide sequence reads as follows: TGTGCCAGCAGCTTAATGAACACTGAAGCTTTCTTT. The chain is encoded by TRBV7-2 joined to TRBJ1-1, with no reliable assignment of the D segment. CDR1 and CDR2, per the germline V gene, are SGHTA and FQGNSA. From the cysteine up to the phenylalanine, the CDR3 has a length of 12 residues. The CDR3 DNA has 36 bases and is translated from base 1. The junction carries 1 base between V and J, which are trimmed by 2 bases and 0 bases respectively.